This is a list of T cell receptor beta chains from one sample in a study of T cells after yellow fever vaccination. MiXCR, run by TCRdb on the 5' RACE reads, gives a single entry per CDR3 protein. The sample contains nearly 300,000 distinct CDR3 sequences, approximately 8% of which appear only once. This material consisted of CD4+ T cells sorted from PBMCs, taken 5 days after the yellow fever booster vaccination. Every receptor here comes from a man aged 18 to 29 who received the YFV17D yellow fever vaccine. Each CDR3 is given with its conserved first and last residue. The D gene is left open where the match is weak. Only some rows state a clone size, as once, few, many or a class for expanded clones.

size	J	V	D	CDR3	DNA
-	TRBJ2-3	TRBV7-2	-	CASSLRLATDTQYF	TGTGCCAGCAGCTTACGGCTAGCAACTGATACGCAGTATTTT
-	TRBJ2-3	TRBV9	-	CASSRVRVGAADTQYF	TGTGCCAGCAGCCGTGTTCGGGTGGGAGCCGCCGATACGCAGTATTTT
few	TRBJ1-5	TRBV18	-	CASSPLVWQPQHF	TGTGCCAGCTCACCACTCGTTTGGCAGCCCCAGCATTTT
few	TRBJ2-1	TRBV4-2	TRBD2	CASSLSTSGGYNEQFF	TGTGCCAGCAGCCTATCCACTAGCGGGGGGTACAATGAGCAGTTCTTC
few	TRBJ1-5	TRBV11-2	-	CASSQDRIQPQHF	TGTGCCAGCAGCCAGGACCGGATTCAGCCCCAGCATTTT
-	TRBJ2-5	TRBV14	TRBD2	CASSQGRLAGAETQYF	TGTGCCAGCAGCCAAGGGCGGCTAGCGGGGGCAGAGACCCAGTACTTC
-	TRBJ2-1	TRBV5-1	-	CASSPLAPSSYNEQFF	TGCGCCAGCAGCCCTTTGGCGCCCAGCTCCTACAATGAGCAGTTCTTC
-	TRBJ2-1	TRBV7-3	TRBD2	CASSFSGAYNEQFF	TGTGCCAGCAGCTTTAGCGGGGCCTACAATGAGCAGTTCTTC
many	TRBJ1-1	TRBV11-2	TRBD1	CASSLGQGGTEAFF	TGTGCCAGCAGCTTGGGACAGGGGGGGACTGAAGCTTTCTTT
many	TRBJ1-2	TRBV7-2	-	CASSLVGWLSNGYTF	TGTGCCAGCAGCTTAGTCGGGTGGCTCTCGAATGGCTACACCTTC
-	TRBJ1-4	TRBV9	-	CASSVEIGEHEKLFF	TGTGCCAGCAGCGTAGAGATAGGGGAGCATGAAAAACTGTTTTTT
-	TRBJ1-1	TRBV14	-	CASSRGTFTEAFF	TGTGCCAGCAGCCGAGGGACATTCACTGAAGCTTTCTTT
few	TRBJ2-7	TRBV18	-	CASSLRGNSYEQYF	TGTGCCAGCTCGCTCAGGGGAAACTCCTACGAGCAGTACTTC
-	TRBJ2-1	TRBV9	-	CASSVGSSAGLAEQFF	TGTGCCAGCAGCGTCGGCTCCTCGGCAGGGCTTGCTGAGCAGTTCTTC
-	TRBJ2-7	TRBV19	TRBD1	CASTRTGVGEQYF	TGTGCCAGTACAAGGACAGGGGTTGGCGAGCAGTACTTC
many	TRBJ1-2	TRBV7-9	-	CASTRDVRPGYTF	TGTGCCAGCACCAGGGACGTCCGGCCGGGCTACACCTTC
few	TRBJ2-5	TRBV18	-	CASSPRSFQETQYF	TGTGCCAGCTCACCAAGGAGCTTCCAAGAGACCCAGTACTTC
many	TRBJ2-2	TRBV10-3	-	CANRGTENTGELFF	TGTGCCAACCGAGGGACTGAGAACACCGGGGAGCTGTTTTTT
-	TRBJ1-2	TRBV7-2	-	CASSPGQLHGYTF	TGTGCCAGCAGCCCTGGACAGCTCCATGGCTACACCTTC
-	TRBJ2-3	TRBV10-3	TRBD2	CAIRRTSGDFTDTQYF	TGTGCCATCAGGCGGACTAGCGGGGACTTCACAGATACGCAGTATTTT
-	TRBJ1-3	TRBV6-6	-	CASSLANTIYF	TGTGCCAGCAGCCTTGCGAACACCATATATTTT
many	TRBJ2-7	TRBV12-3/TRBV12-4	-	CASSLGGEYSEQYF	TGTGCCAGCAGTTTAGGGGGAGAATATAGCGAGCAGTACTTC
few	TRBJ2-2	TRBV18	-	CASSQLPGTGELFF	TGTGCCAGCTCACAACTTCCCGGGACAGGGGAGCTGTTTTTT
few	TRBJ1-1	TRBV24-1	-	CATSDLPTGPNTEAFF	TGTGCCACCAGTGATTTGCCGACGGGGCCGAACACTGAAGCTTTCTTT
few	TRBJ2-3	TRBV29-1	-	CSVDRAYTDTQYF	TGCAGCGTTGACAGGGCGTACACAGATACGCAGTATTTT
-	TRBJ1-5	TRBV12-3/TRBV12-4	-	CASGTYSNQPQHF	TGTGCCTCTGGGACCTATAGCAATCAGCCCCAGCATTTT
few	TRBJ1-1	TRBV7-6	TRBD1	CASTAGQIMNTEAFF	TGTGCCAGCACCGCGGGACAGATAATGAACACTGAAGCTTTCTTT
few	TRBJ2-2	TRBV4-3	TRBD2	CASSPRTRGDWTGELFF	TGCGCCAGCAGCCCGAGAACCCGGGGGGATTGGACCGGGGAGCTGTTTTTT
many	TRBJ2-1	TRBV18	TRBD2	CASSPPQRGGGEQFF	TGTGCCAGCTCACCACCCCAGCGGGGGGGCGGTGAGCAGTTCTTC
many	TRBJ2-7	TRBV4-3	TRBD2	CASSQEGLRGEQYF	TGCGCCAGCAGCCAAGAGGGACTAAGGGGCGAGCAGTACTTC